Listed here is a single T cell receptor beta chain. The antigen is unknown. This specimen belongs to a study of cytomegalovirus exposure and HLA in healthy donors. Findings and limits, study-wide: Immune exposure data for these donors was limited to CMV serostatus.

This CDR3 has 16 residues. The V and J ends lost 5 bases and 8 bases, in that order; junction bases with no gene match: 14. Germline assignment: CDR1 SGHVS and CDR2 FNYEAQ. 13 Jbeta primers and 60 Vbeta primers were used for the PCR. Generated by immunoSEQ multiplex PCR, the TCRdb table keeps only in-frame clones and is missing some. The sample has under 70,000 clones, around 63% seen once; the top ten hold 2% to 2.5%. The TCR originated in a woman in her twenties or thirties in good health and CMV-seronegative. The chain recombines TRBV7-6 with TRBJ1-2; TRBD1 matches at 10 bases. Sequencing input: PBMCs. CDR3 sequence reads: CASSPRTGGGYGGYTF. The DNA for the CDR3 is TGTGCCAGCAGCCCCCGGACAGGGGGAGGCTATGGGGGCTACACCTTC.